These 29 T cell receptor beta chains originate from one sample sequenced in a study of cytotoxic CD8 clonotypes in ibrutinib-treated CLL. Sequenced by immunoSEQ multiplex PCR; TCRdb stores in-frame clones only, minus some. The sample includes some 310,000 clones, approximately 80% of them seen just once. The sequences come from PBMCs, collected before ibrutinib treatment. The receptors come from a human donor with chronic lymphocytic leukemia.

The chain carries TRBV5-6 and TRBJ1-1; D not resolved. The CDR3 has 12 residues. Germline V gene lookup returns CDR1 SGHDT and CDR2 YYEEEE. The V and J ends lost 4 bases and 4 bases respectively, with 8 bases between them. Written as DNA, the CDR3 is TGTGCCAGCAGCACCCGTCCCACTGAAGCTTTCTTT. It is translated as CASSTRPTEAFF.

V and J are TRBV27 and TRBJ2-7; D unresolved. The CDR3 contains 15 residues. CDR1 and CDR2 from the germline V gene are MNHEY and SMNVEV (reference sequence). Trimming removed 2 bases from V and 0 bases from J, with 11 bases in between. The CDR3 nucleotides read TGTGCCAGCAGTTTAGCAGCGCTGAGCTCCTACGAGCAGTACTTC. Translating it yields CASSLAALSSYEQYF.

The V and J genes are TRBV4-3 and TRBJ2-1; 8 bases map to TRBD1. With V trimmed by 0 bases and J by 8 bases, 6 bases remained unmatched. The germline CDR1 and CDR2 sequences are LGHNA and YSLEER. The CDR3 runs 15 residues. The CDR3 is CASSQETDRDDEQFF. For the CDR3, the DNA is TGCGCCAGCAGCCAAGAGACGGACAGGGACGATGAGCAGTTCTTC.

This clone was recorded only once. V gene TRBV25-1 combines with J gene TRBJ1-2, with 7 bases that match TRBD1. Trimming removed 5 bases from V and 3 bases from J; junction bases left unmatched: 12. CDR1 MGHDK and CDR2 SYGVNS come from the germline V gene. This CDR3 spans 16 amino acids. CDR3 bases: TGTGCCAGCAGTACCAGCAAGGGGGCGGGGTACTATGGCTACACCTTC. Its translation is CASSTSKGAGYYGYTF.

The rearrangement joins TRBV9 to TRBJ1-2; D uncertain. V dropped 0 bases and J dropped 4 bases, with 10 bases sitting between them. Germline assignment: CDR1 SGDLS and CDR2 YYNGEE. This CDR3 is built from 14 residues. The CDR3: CASSVGVLGYGYTF. In DNA form, the CDR3 reads TGTGCCAGCAGCGTAGGGGTCTTAGGCTATGGCTACACCTTC.

The rearrangement joins TRBV28 to TRBJ1-5; D remains ambiguous. Germline CDR1 is MDHEN and CDR2 is SYDVKM. V was shortened by 5 bases and J by 3 bases, with 14 bases between the two germline ends. CDR3 length: 15 amino acids. CDR3 coding DNA: TGTGCCAGCAGTCCTCCAGATTTCTCCAATCAGCCCCAGCATTTT. Translation: CASSPPDFSNQPQHF.

This clone was picked up many times. The V and J genes are TRBV6-1 and TRBJ1-5, with D hard to call. Germline CDR1 MNHNS, CDR2 SASEGT. The CDR3 totals 12 residues. Trimming took off 5 bases at V and 7 bases at J, with 9 bases between the two ends. The CDR3 loop is CASSKGTQPQHF. The CDR3 DNA reads as TGTGCCAGCAGTAAGGGTACCCAGCCCCAGCATTTT.

V and J are TRBV19 and TRBJ2-2, with 7 bases identical to TRBD2. CDR1 and CDR2 (germline): LNHDA, SQIVND (reference sequence). The V gene end was trimmed by 2 bases and the J gene end by 6 bases; junction bases not matched to a gene: 6. The CDR3 runs to 15 residues. DNA for the CDR3: TGTGCCAGTAGTATATGGGAGGGTTTGGCCGGGGAGCTGTTTTTT. This codes for CASSIWEGLAGELFF.

The chain couples TRBV6-5 to TRBJ1-5; TRBD1 is a possible D gene (6 bases). This CDR3 has 13 amino acids. V was shortened by 6 bases and J by 4 bases, with 10 bases between the two germline ends. In germline, CDR1 is MNHEY, CDR2 SVGAGI. The CDR3 nucleotides read TGTGCCAGCAGCCGGACAGCTAATCAGCCCCAGCATTTT. This sequence encodes CASSRTANQPQHF.

The rearrangement links TRBV6-6 to TRBJ2-7, with D hard to call. The CDR3 loop spans 15 amino acids. The V end lost 0 bases, the J end lost 0 bases, and 9 bases lay between the germline ends. Per the germline V gene, CDR1 is MNHNY and CDR2 is SVGAGI (reference sequence). DNA for the CDR3: TGTGCCAGCAGTTACTCTGGGGTGGGCTCCTACGAGCAGTACTTC. It specifies CASSYSGVGSYEQYF.

The V gene is TRBV5-1, the J gene TRBJ1-1; 8 bases fit TRBD1. The germline V gene encodes CDR1 SGHRS and CDR2 YFSETQ. J was trimmed by 4 bases and V by 1 base; bases with no gene match: 12. The CDR3 has 17 amino acids. The CDR3 reads CASSLFASPTGGTEAFF. In nucleotides, the CDR3 is TGCGCCAGCAGCTTGTTCGCATCCCCTACAGGGGGCACTGAAGCTTTCTTT.

This chain links TRBV16 with TRBJ1-2; a possible D gene is TRBD1 (5 bases). Deletions cut 0 bases from V and 2 bases from J, with 7 bases between. From germline, CDR1 is KGHSY and CDR2 FQNENV. This CDR3 region has 14 residues. DNA for the CDR3: TGTGCCAGCAGCCAATCAAACAGGAACTATGGCTACACCTTC. This gives the protein CASSQSNRNYGYTF. Filled out from reference TRBV16 and TRBJ1-2, the complete variable domain reads GEEVAQTPKHLVRGEGQKAKLYCAPIKGHSYVFWYQQVLKNEFKFLISFQNENVFDETGMPKERFSAKCLPNSPCSLEIQATKLEDSAVYFCASSQSNRNYGYTFGSGTRLTVV.

The chain has TRBV5-1 and TRBJ2-1, with 9 bases aligning to TRBD2. Germline V gene lookup returns CDR1 SGHRS and CDR2 YFSETQ. J gave up 8 bases and V 0 bases, and 12 bases lay outside the gene matches. This CDR3 has 17 residues. The CDR3 region is CASSLAWREGAIYEQFF. CDR3 bases: TGCGCCAGCAGCTTGGCCTGGCGGGAGGGCGCAATTTATGAGCAGTTCTTC. The full variable domain, with the rest looked up from reference TRBV5-1 and TRBJ2-1, is KAGVTQTPRYLIKTRGQQVTLSCSPISGHRSVSWYQQTPGQGLQFLFEYFSETQRNKGNFPGRFSGRQFSNSRSEMNVSTLELGDSALYLCASSLAWREGAIYEQFFGPGTRLTVL.

This clone appeared once. The rearrangement uses TRBV7-2 and TRBJ2-5; 8 nucleotides align to TRBD2. The CDR3 covers 14 residues. Per germline, CDR1 SGHTA and CDR2 FQGNSA. Losses at the gene ends were 5 bases for V and 2 bases for J; bases not matched to a gene: 4. CDR3 loop: CASSVSGTQETQYF. In DNA, the CDR3 is TGTGCCAGCAGCGTTAGCGGGACACAAGAGACCCAGTACTTC.

This clone was seen a handful of times. The chain couples TRBV11-2 to TRBJ1-1, with D unclear. The germline V and J ends were trimmed by 1 base and 3 bases, with 12 bases remaining between them. Germline loops: CDR1 SGHAT, CDR2 FQNNGV. CDR3 length equals 15 residues. This CDR3 is CASSLVAGAHTEAFF. CDR3 nucleotides: TGTGCCAGCAGCTTAGTCGCGGGAGCTCACACTGAAGCTTTCTTT.

The chain is built from TRBV9 and TRBJ2-2, with a tentative D call TRBD2 (5 bases). This CDR3 has 16 amino acids. The V end was cut by 3 bases, the J end by 7 bases, with 19 bases between. Germline V gene lookup returns CDR1 SGDLS and CDR2 YYNGEE. The CDR3 DNA is TGTGCCAGCAGCGCGGGATTAGAGAAGGACGGCGGGGAGCTGTTTTTT. This gives the protein CASSAGLEKDGGELFF.

In regard to this clone: Other DNA sequences in the same sample also yield this CDR3. The gene calls are TRBV5-1 and TRBJ2-7; 7 nucleotides agree with TRBD1. Trimming removed 3 bases from V and 0 bases from J; junction bases left unmatched: 3. Germline-derived CDR1 and CDR2 are SGHRS and YFSETQ. This CDR3 is built from 14 residues. The chain's CDR3 is CASSSTGSSYEQYF. As DNA, the CDR3 is TGCGCCAGCAGCTCGACAGGGAGCTCCTACGAGCAGTACTTC.

The chain links TRBV7-2 to TRBJ1-3, with TRBD1 identical over 8 bases. This CDR3 spans 15 amino acids. Germline V gene data show CDR1 as SGHTA and CDR2 as FQGNSA. After removal of 5 bases from V and 1 base from J, the junction contained 4 bases not matched to a gene. In DNA form, the CDR3 reads TGTGCCAGCAGCCCCAGGACAGGGTCTGGAAACACCATATATTTT. It is translated as CASSPRTGSGNTIYF.

This chain links TRBV4-3 with TRBJ1-4; TRBD1 might be the D (5 bases). Germline CDR1 reads LGHNA; CDR2 reads YSLEER. V was pared by 0 bases and J by 3 bases, with 11 bases between. This CDR3 spans 16 amino acids. In DNA, the CDR3 is TGCGCCAGCAGCCAAGACAGGGTTTTGGCTAATGAAAAACTGTTTTTT. Residues: CASSQDRVLANEKLFF.

The chain joins TRBV6-5 to TRBJ1-3; no reliable D call. The V and J ends lost 5 bases and 5 bases respectively, with 10 bases between them. Germline V gives CDR1 MNHEY, CDR2 SVGAGI. CDR3 length: 13 residues. CDR3 in amino acids: CASSLRPRNTIYF. CDR3 bases: TGTGCCAGCAGTCTCCGACCGAGAAACACCATATATTTT.

The rearrangement uses TRBV19 and TRBJ1-3; D is ambiguous. The CDR3 has 15 residues. CDR1 LNHDA and CDR2 SQIVND come from the germline V gene (reference sequence). Trimming removed 7 bases from V and 4 bases from J, with 17 bases in between. CDR3 DNA: TGTGCCAGTACGACGGACCATTACTCAGGAAACACCATATATTTT. This gives the protein CASTTDHYSGNTIYF. Together with reference TRBV19 and TRBJ1-3, the CDR3 gives the full variable domain: DGGITQSPKYLFRKEGQNVTLSCEQNLNHDAMYWYRQDPGQGLRLIYYSQIVNDFQKGDIAEGYSVSREKKESFPLTVTSAQKNPTAFYLCASTTDHYSGNTIYFGEGSWLTVV.

This sequence joins TRBV6-4 and TRBJ2-3, with TRBD2 matching over 9 bases. The V segment lost 0 bases and the J segment 1 base; nucleotides outside the gene matches: 2. Germline values: CDR1 MRHNA, CDR2 SNTAGT. CDR3 length equals 16 residues. CDR3 sequence reads: CASSDSRTSGTDTQYF. The CDR3 nucleotides are TGTGCCAGCAGTGACTCACGGACTAGCGGCACAGATACGCAGTATTTT.

The rearrangement joins TRBV5-1 to TRBJ2-5; the D gene is possibly TRBD1 (5 bases). Trimming cost V 4 bases and J 5 bases, with 18 bases left between them. Germline V gene lookup returns CDR1 SGHRS and CDR2 YFSETQ. The length of the CDR3 is 15 residues. In nucleotides, the CDR3 is TGCGCCAGCAGCACGGACGGACAAGGCCGGGAGACCCAGTACTTC. Translating gives CASSTDGQGRETQYF.

A single count supports this clone. The chain has TRBV7-9 and TRBJ1-4; D ambiguous. Germline CDR1 SEHNR, CDR2 FQNEAQ (reference sequence). Trimming shortened V by 1 base and J by 7 bases, and 19 bases separated the two germline ends. This CDR3 is built from 17 residues. CDR3 nucleotide sequence: TGTGCCAGCAGCTTAGAGAGTGGGAACCAACGGTCTGAAAAACTGTTTTTT. Translation: CASSLESGNQRSEKLFF.

This clone has just a few counts. The chain is built from TRBV2 and TRBJ1-4; 7 nucleotides agree with TRBD1. Germline CDR1 is SNHLY and CDR2 is FYNNEI. V was pared by 5 bases and J by 4 bases, with 4 bases of the junction left unmatched. The CDR3 is 14 amino acids. In DNA form, the CDR3 reads TGTGCCAGCAGTCAACAGGGGATTAATGAAAAACTGTTTTTT. Residues: CASSQQGINEKLFF.

The chain carries TRBV4-3 and TRBJ1-2; D uncertain. The CDR3 is made up of 12 amino acids. Germline assignment: CDR1 LGHNA and CDR2 YSLEER. Trimming pared 2 bases from V and 6 bases from J, leaving 7 bases between. CDR3 region: CASSQRGDGYTF. Written as DNA, the CDR3 is TGCGCCAGCAGCCAAAGAGGCGATGGCTACACCTTC.

This clone was observed once. This chain connects TRBV28 to TRBJ1-1, with D tentatively TRBD1 (5 bases). V gave up 7 bases and J gave up 3 bases, with 9 bases separating them. The length of the CDR3 is 12 residues. Germline V gene sequence: CDR1 MDHEN, CDR2 SYDVKM. The CDR3 nucleotides read TGTGCCAGCATCACAGGTTACACTGAAGCTTTCTTT. It encodes CASITGYTEAFF.

The CDR3 loop is CASSTIRGGTSGRNYEQYF. CDR3 DNA sequence: TGTGCCAGCAGTACCATTAGGGGTGGGACTAGCGGGAGGAACTACGAGCAGTACTTC. V is TRBV27 and J is TRBJ2-7, with TRBD2 matching over 15 bases. Unmatched junction bases numbered 14, after V lost 5 bases and J lost 3 bases. The germline CDR1 and CDR2 sequences are MNHEY and SMNVEV (reference sequence). This CDR3 spans 19 amino acids.

V is TRBV4-1 and J is TRBJ2-3; 7 bases are shared with TRBD2. The length of the CDR3 is 16 residues. Germline CDR1 is MGHRA and CDR2 is YSYEKL. With V trimmed by 3 bases and J by 1 base, 7 bases remained unmatched. The CDR3 protein is CASSQPWTRGTDTQYF. Written as DNA, the CDR3 is TGCGCCAGCAGCCAGCCGTGGACTAGGGGCACAGATACGCAGTATTTT.